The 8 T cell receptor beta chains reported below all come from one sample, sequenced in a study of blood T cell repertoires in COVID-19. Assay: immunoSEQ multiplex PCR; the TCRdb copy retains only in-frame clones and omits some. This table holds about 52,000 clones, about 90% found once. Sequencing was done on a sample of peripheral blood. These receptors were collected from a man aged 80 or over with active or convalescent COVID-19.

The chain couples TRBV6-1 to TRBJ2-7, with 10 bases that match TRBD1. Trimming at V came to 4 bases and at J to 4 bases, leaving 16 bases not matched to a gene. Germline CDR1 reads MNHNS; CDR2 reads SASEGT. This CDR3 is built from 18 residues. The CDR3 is CASSAGQGLSGMLYEQYF. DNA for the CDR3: TGTGCCAGCAGTGCGGGACAGGGGCTCTCGGGGATGCTTTACGAGCAGTACTTC.

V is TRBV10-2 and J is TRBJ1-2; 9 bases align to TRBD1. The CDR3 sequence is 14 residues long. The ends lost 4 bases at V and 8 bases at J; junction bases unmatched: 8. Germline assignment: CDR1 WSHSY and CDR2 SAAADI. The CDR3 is CASSGGGQGKGYTF. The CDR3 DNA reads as TGCGCCAGCAGTGGGGGGGGACAGGGTAAAGGCTACACCTTC.

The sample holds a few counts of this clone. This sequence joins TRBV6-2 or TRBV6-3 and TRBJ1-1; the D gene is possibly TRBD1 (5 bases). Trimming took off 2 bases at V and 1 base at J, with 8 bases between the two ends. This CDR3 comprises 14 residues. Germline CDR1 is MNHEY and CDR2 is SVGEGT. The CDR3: CASSYRGGNTEAFF. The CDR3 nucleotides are TGTGCCAGCAGTTACAGGGGAGGGAACACTGAAGCTTTCTTT.

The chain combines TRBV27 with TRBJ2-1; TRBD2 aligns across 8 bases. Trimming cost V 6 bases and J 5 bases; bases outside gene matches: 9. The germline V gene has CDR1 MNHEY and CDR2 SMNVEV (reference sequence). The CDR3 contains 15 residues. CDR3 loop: CASRELGTRDNEQFF. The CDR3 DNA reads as TGTGCCAGCAGGGAATTAGGGACTAGGGACAATGAGCAGTTCTTC.

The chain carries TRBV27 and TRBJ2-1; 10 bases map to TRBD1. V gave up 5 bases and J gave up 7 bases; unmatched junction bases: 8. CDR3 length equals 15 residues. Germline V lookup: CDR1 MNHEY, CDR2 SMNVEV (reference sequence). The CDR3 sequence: CASSPDRGVWNEQFF. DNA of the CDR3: TGTGCCAGCAGTCCGGACAGGGGGGTATGGAATGAGCAGTTCTTC.

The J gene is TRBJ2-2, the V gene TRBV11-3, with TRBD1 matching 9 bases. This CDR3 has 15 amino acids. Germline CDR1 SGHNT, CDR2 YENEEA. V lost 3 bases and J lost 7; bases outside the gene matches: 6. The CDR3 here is CASSFTGGAGGELFF. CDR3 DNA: TGTGCCAGCAGCTTTACAGGGGGCGCAGGCGGGGAGCTGTTTTTT.

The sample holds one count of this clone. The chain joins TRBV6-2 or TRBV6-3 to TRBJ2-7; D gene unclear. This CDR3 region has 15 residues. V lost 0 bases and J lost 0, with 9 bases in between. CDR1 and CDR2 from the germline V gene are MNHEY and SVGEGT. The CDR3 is CASSYSMSYSYEQYF. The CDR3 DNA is TGTGCCAGCAGTTACTCGATGTCCTACTCCTACGAGCAGTACTTC.

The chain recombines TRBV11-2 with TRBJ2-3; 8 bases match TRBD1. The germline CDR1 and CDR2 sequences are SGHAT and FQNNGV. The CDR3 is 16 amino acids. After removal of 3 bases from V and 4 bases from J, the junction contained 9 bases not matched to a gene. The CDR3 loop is CASSFRTGMYPDTQYF. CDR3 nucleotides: TGTGCCAGCAGCTTTCGGACAGGGATGTATCCAGATACGCAGTATTTT.